Sequencing of this T cell receptor (beta chain) was carried out in a study of T cells in Graves' hyperthyroidism and ophthalmopathy. Amplified TCR beta CDR3 regions derived from RNA transcripts. TCR CDR3 underwent first-round RT-PCR with the HTBI primer set. TCRdb independently ran MiXCR on the multiplex PCR reads; one entry per CDR3 protein. The sample holds about 380,000 distinct CDR3 sequences, approximately 18% seen once. V was pared by 1 base and J by 6 bases, with 7 bases of the junction left unmatched. CDR1 is SGHRS and CDR2 is YFSETQ in the germline V gene. The CDR3 spans 16 residues. Diagnostic decisions used clinical symptoms, serum thyroxine and TRAb, thyroid ultrasound and orbital computed tomography.

The V and J genes are TRBV5-1 and TRBJ2-3, with 11 bases aligning to TRBD2. The source material was blood. The TCR was taken from a man younger than 30 with Graves' ophthalmopathy. CDR3 DNA: TGCGCCAGCAGCTTGCCTAGCGGGGGGCCCCCGGATACGCAGTATTTT. It translates to CASSLPSGGPPDTQYF.